A selection of T cell receptor beta chains follows, all from one sample in a study of cytomegalovirus exposure and HLA in healthy donors. Data came from immunoSEQ multiplex PCR; TCRdb stores just in-frame clones and leaves some out. The data hold about 140,000 clones, with approximately 60% observed a single time. The specimen sequenced was PBMCs. These receptors were collected from a human donor in good health. Both conserved end residues are part of each CDR3. The D gene is left open where the match is weak. Expanded clones get a size class; other rows say once, few or many, or leave the size out.

size	V	J	D	CDR3	DNA
.	TRBV9	TRBJ2-7	TRBD2	CASSSGLAGPYEQYF	TGTGCCAGCAGCTCAGGACTAGCGGGGCCTTACGAGCAGTACTTC
.	TRBV20-1	TRBJ2-7	TRBD2	CSASLGLAWGF	TGCAGTGCTAGTCTGGGACTAGCGTGGGGATTC
.	TRBV27	TRBJ2-3	TRBD1	CASNPGTGYTDTQYF	TGTGCCAGCAATCCCGGGACAGGGTACACAGATACGCAGTATTTT
.	TRBV5-1	TRBJ2-7	.	CASSLEDSSYEQYF	TGCGCCAGCAGCTTGGAGGACAGCTCCTACGAGCAGTACTTC
.	TRBV28	TRBJ1-4	.	CASSPPSGYEKLFF	TGTGCCAGCAGTCCACCTTCAGGGTATGAAAAACTGTTTTTT
.	TRBV9	TRBJ2-3	TRBD2	CASSVGTSGSQDTQYF	TGTGCCAGCAGCGTAGGGACTAGCGGGAGCCAAGATACGCAGTATTTT
.	TRBV11-3	TRBJ1-5	.	CASSLDYYSNQPQHF	TGTGCCAGCAGCTTAGACTATTATAGCAATCAGCCCCAGCATTTT
.	TRBV27	TRBJ2-7	TRBD1	CASSADRVLHEQYF	TGTGCCAGCTCCGCCGACAGGGTTCTCCACGAGCAGTACTTC
once	TRBV18	TRBJ2-2	TRBD2	CASSPGRGTNTGELFF	TGTGCCAGCTCACCGGGGCGGGGGACGAACACCGGGGAGCTGTTTTTT
few	TRBV27	TRBJ2-1	.	CASSSGGGDEQFF	TGTGCCAGCAGTTCCGGAGGGGGCGATGAGCAGTTCTTC
.	TRBV15	TRBJ2-1	.	CATSGGLFSYNEQFF	TGTGCCACCAGCGGGGGACTGTTTTCCTACAATGAGCAGTTCTTC
.	TRBV5-1	TRBJ2-7	.	CASSPSTGILDEQYF	TGCGCCAGCAGCCCCTCGACAGGCATTTTGGACGAGCAGTACTTC
few	TRBV27	TRBJ2-7	TRBD1	CASSKGQSYEQYF	TGTGCCAGCAGCAAGGGACAGTCCTACGAGCAGTACTTC
.	TRBV2	TRBJ1-1	.	CASGRAELMNTEAFF	TGTGCCAGCGGGAGAGCAGAATTAATGAACACTGAAGCTTTCTTT
.	TRBV5-1	TRBJ2-2	TRBD2	CASMGTSGNTGELFF	TGCGCCAGCATGGGGACTAGCGGCAACACCGGGGAGCTGTTTTTT
.	TRBV19	TRBJ2-7	TRBD1	CASSRGQGVNEQYF	TGTGCCAGTAGCCGGGGACAGGGGGTTAACGAGCAGTACTTC